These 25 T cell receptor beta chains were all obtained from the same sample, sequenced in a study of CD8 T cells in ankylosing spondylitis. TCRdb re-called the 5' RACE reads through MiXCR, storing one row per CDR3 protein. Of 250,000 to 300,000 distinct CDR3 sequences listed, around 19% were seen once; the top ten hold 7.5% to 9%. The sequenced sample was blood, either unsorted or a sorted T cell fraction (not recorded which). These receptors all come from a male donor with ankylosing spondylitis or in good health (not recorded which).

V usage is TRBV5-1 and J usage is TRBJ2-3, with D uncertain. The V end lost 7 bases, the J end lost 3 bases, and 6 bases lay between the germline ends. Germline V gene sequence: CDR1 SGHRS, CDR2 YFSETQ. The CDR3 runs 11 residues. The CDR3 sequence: CASRTTDTQYF. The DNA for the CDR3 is TGCGCCAGCCGAACGACAGATACGCAGTATTTT.

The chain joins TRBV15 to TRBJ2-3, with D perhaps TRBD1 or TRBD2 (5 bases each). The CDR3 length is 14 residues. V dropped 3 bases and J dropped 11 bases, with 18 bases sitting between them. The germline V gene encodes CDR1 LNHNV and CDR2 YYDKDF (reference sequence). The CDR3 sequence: CATSSNSGTLVQYF. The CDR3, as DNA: TGTGCCACCAGCAGCAACTCCGGGACCCTAGTGCAGTATTTT.

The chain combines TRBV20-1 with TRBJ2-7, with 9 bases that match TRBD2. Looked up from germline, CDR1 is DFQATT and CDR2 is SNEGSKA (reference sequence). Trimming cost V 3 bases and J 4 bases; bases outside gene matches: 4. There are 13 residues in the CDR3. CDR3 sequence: CSASQGLAYEQYV. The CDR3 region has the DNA TGCAGTGCTAGCCAAGGACTAGCGTACGAGCAGTACGTC.

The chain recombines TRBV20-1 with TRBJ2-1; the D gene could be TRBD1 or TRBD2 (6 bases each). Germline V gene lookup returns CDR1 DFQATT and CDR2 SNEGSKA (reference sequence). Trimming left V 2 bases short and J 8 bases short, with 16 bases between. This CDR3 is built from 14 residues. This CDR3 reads CSARRGRAGDEQFF. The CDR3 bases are TGCAGTGCTAGACGGGGGCGGGCCGGCGATGAGCAGTTCTTC.

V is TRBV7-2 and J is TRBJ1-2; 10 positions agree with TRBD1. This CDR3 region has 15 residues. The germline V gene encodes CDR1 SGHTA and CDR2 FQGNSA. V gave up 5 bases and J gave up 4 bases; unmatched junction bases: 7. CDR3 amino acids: CASSPGDRGVYGYTF. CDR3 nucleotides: TGTGCCAGCAGCCCAGGGGACAGGGGCGTCTATGGCTACACCTTC.

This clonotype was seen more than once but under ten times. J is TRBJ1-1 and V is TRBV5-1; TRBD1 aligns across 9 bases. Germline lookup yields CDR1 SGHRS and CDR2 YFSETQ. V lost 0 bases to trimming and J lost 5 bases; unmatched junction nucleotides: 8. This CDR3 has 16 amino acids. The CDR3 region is CASSLGLQGAPTEAFF. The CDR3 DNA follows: TGCGCCAGCAGCTTGGGCCTACAGGGGGCGCCGACTGAAGCTTTCTTT.

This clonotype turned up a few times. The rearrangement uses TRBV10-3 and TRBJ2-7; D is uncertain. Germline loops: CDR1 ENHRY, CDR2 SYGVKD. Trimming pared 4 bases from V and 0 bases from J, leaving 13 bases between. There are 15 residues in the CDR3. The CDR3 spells CAISVLGPSSYEQYV. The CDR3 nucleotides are TGTGCCATCAGTGTCCTGGGTCCTAGCTCCTACGAGCAGTACGTC.

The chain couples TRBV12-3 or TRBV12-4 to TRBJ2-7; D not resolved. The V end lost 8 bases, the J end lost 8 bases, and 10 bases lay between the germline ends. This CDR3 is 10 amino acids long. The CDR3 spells CASPAQKQYV. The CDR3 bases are TGTGCCAGCCCTGCTCAAAAGCAGTACGTC.

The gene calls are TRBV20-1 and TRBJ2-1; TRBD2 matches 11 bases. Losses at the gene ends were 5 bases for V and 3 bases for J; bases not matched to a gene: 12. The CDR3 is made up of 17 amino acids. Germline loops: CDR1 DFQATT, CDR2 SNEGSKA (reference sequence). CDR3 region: CSARNTLAGGYYNEQFF. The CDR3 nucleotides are TGCAGTGCTCGAAATACCCTAGCGGGAGGCTACTACAATGAGCAGTTCTTC.

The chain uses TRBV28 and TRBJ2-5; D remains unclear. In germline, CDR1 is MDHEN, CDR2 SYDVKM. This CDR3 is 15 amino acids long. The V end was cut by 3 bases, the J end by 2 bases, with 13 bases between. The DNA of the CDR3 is TGTGCCAGCAGTTTTGGTCTGACACCTCAAGAGACCCAGTACTTC. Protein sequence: CASSFGLTPQETQYF.

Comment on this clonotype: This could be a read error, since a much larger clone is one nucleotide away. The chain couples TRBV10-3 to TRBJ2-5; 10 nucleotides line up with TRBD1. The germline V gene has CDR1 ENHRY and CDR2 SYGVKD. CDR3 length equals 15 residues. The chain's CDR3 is CATSEPMGQGETQYF. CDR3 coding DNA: TGTGCCACCAGTGAGCCCATGGGACAGGGGGAGACCCAGTACTTC.

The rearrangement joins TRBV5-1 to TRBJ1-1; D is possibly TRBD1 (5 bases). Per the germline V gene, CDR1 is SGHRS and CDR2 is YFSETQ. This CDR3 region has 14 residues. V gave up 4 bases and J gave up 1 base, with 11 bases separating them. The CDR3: CASSLGGSNTEAFF. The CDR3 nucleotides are TGCGCCAGCAGCCTCGGGGGTTCGAACACTGAAGCTTTCTTT.

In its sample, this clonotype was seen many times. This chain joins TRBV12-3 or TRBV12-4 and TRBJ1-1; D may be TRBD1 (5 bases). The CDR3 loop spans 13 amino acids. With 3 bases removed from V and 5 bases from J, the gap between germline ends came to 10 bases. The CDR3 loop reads CASSFVEGTEAFF. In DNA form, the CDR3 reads TGTGCCAGCAGTTTCGTTGAGGGGACTGAAGCTTTCTTT.

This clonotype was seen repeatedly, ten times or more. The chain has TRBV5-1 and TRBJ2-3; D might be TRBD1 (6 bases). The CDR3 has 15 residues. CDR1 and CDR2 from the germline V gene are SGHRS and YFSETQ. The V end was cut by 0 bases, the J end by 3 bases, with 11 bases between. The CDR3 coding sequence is TGCGCCAGCAGCTTGGTGGGACATCATACAGATACGCAGTATTTT. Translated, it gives CASSLVGHHTDTQYF.

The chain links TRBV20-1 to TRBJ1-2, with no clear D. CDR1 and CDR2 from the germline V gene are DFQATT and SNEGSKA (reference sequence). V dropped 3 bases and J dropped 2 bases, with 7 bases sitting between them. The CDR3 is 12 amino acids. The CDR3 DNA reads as TGCAGTGCTAGTGTCGAGAACTATGGCTACACCTTC. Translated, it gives CSASVENYGYTF.

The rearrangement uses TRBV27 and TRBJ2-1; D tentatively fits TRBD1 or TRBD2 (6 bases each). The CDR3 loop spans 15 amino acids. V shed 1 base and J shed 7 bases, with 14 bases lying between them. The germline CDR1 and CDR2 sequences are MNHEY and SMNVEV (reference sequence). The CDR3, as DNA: TGTGCCAGCAGTTTATTCGAGCGAGGGGGGAATGAGCAGTTCTTC. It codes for CASSLFERGGNEQFF.

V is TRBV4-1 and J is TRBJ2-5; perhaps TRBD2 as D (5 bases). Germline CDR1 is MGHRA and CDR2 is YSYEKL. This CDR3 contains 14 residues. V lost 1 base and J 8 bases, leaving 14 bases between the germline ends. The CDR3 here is CASSQGSGIGTQYF. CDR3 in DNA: TGCGCCAGCAGCCAAGGTTCCGGGATAGGAACCCAGTACTTC.

CDR3 residues: CASSEAEGAQSEQFF. CDR3 DNA sequence: TGTGCCAGCAGTGAAGCGGAAGGGGCGCAGAGTGAGCAGTTCTTC. The rearrangement joins TRBV2 to TRBJ2-1; tentatively, D is TRBD1 (5 bases). CDR1 SNHLY and CDR2 FYNNEI come from the germline V gene. The V end lost 0 bases, the J end lost 9 bases, and 15 bases lay between the germline ends. This CDR3 contains 15 residues.

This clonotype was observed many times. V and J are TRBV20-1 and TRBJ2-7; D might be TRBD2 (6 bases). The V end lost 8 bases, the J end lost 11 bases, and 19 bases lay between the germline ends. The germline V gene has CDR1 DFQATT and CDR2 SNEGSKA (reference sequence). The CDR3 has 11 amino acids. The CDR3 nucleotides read TGCAGTTCAAAAATCGGGGAGGCCGAGTACGTC. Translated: CSSKIGEAEYV.

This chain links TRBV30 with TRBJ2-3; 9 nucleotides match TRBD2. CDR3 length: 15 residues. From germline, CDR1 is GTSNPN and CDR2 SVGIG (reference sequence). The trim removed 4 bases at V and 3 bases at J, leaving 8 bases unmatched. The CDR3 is CAWNLGGRGTDTQYF. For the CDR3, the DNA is TGTGCCTGGAATTTAGGCGGGAGGGGAACAGATACGCAGTATTTT.

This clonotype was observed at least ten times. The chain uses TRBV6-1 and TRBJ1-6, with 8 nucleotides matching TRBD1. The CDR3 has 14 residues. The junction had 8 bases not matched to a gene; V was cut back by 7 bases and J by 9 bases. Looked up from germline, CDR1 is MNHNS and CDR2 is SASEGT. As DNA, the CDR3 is TGTGCCAGCATACCAACAGGGGGTGGTTCACCCCTCCACTTT. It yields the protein CASIPTGGGSPLHF.

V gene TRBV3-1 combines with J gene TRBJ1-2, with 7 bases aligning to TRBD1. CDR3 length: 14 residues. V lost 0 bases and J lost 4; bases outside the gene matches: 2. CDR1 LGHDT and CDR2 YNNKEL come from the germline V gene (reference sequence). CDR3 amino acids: CASSQDQGVYGYTF. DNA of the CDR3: TGTGCCAGCAGCCAAGATCAGGGGGTCTATGGCTACACCTTC.

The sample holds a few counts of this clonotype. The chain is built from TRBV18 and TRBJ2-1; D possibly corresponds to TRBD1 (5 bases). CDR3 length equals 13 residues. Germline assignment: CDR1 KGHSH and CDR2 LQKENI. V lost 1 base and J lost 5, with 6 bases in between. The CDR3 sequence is CASSPQTDNEQFF. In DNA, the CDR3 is TGTGCCAGCTCACCACAGACAGACAATGAGCAGTTCTTC.

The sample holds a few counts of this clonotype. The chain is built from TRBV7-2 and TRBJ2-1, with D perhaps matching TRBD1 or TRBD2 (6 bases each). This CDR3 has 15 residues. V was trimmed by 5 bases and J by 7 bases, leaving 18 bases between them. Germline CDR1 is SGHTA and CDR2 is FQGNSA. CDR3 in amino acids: CASSPLEGVVNEQFF. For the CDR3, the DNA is TGTGCCAGCAGCCCCCTGGAGGGGGTGGTGAATGAGCAGTTCTTC. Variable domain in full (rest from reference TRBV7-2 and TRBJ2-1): GAGVSQSPSNKVTEKGKDVELRCDPISGHTALYWYRQSLGQGLEFLIYFQGNSAPDKSGLPSDRFSAERTGGSVSTLTIQRTQQEDSAVYLCASSPLEGVVNEQFFGPGTRLTVL.

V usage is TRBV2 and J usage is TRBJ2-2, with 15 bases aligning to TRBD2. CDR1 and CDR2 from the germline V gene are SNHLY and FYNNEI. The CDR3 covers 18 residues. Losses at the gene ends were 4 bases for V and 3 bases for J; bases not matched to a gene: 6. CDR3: CASSVAGLAGGHTGELFF. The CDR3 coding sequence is TGTGCCAGCAGTGTTGCGGGACTAGCGGGAGGCCACACCGGGGAGCTGTTTTTT.